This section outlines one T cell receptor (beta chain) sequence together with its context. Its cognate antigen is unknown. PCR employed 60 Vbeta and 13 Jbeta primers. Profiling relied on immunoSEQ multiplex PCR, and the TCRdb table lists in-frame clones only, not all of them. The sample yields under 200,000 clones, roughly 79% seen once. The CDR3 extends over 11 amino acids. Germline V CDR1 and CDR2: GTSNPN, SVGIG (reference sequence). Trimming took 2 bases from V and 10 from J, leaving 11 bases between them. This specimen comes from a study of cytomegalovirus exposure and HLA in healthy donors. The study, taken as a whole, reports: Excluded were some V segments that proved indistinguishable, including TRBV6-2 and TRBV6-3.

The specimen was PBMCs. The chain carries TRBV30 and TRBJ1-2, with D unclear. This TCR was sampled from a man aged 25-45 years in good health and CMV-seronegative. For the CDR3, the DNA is TGTGCCTGGAGTACGGGAGGGTTCTACACCTTC. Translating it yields CAWSTGGFYTF. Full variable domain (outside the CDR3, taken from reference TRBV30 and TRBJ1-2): SQTIHQWPATLVQPVGSPLSLECTVEGTSNPNLYWYRQAAGRGLQLLFYSVGIGQISSEVPQNLSASRPQDRQFILSSKKLLLSDSGFYLCAWSTGGFYTFGSGTRLTVV.